The rows below give T cell receptor beta chains drawn from one sample of a study of OX40 agonist ivuxolimab in advanced cancers. Generated by immunoSEQ multiplex PCR, the TCRdb table keeps only in-frame clones and is missing some. The repertoire holds tens of thousands of clones, with 75% to 85% as singletons. Sequencing was performed on CD4+ or CD8+ T cells sorted from blood, taken in a trial of the OX40 agonist ivuxolimab. Receptors were obtained from an adult with an advanced solid tumor such as melanoma, head and neck, liver or kidney cancer. Each CDR3 is given with its conserved first and last residue. Each record gives: V gene, D gene, CDR3 length, J gene, clone size, CDR3 protein, CDR3 DNA. D genes are given only for firm matches. Clone size appears in some rows only: once, few, many, or a class for an expanded clone.

>TRBV5-6|-|12|TRBJ1-1|-
CASSRPYTEAFF
TGTGCCAGCAGCCGCCCATACACTGAAGCTTTCTTT
>TRBV18|TRBD2|16|TRBJ2-7|-
CASSPTLAGGSNEQYF
TGTGCCAGCTCACCTACACTAGCGGGAGGGTCCAACGAGCAGTACTTC
>TRBV6-1|TRBD1|16|TRBJ1-3|once
CASSELRGLSGNTIYF
TGTGCCAGCAGTGAATTAAGGGGGCTCTCTGGAAACACCATATATTTT
>TRBV28|-|14|TRBJ2-6|-
CASSYGYGANVLTF
TGTGCCAGCAGTTACGGGTACGGGGCCAACGTCCTGACTTTC
>TRBV6-5|TRBD2|15|TRBJ2-1|-
CASTGGAGGINEQFF
TGTGCCAGCACAGGCGGAGCGGGAGGTATAAATGAGCAGTTCTTC
>TRBV6-1|-|15|TRBJ2-1|-
CASRADYSSYNEQFF
TGTGCCAGCAGGGCCGACTATTCCTCCTACAATGAGCAGTTCTTC
>TRBV11-2|TRBD2|15|TRBJ2-5|-
CASSLDGRAQETQYF
TGTGCCAGCAGCCTAGACGGGAGGGCCCAAGAGACCCAGTACTTC
>TRBV27|TRBD1|16|TRBJ1-4|-
CASSLMSDRGPEKLFF
TGTGCCAGCAGTTTAATGTCGGACAGGGGGCCTGAAAAACTGTTTTTT
>TRBV27|-|16|TRBJ2-3|-
CASSLAPFGGTDTQYF
TGTGCCAGCAGTTTAGCCCCATTCGGGGGCACAGATACGCAGTATTTT
>TRBV6-1|TRBD2|17|TRBJ2-7|-
CASSGGTSGRQGYEQYF
TGTGCCAGCAGTGGCGGGACTAGCGGGAGACAGGGCTACGAGCAGTACTTC
>TRBV2|-|13|TRBJ1-1|once
CASSRGMNTEAFF
TGTGCCAGCAGTCGGGGGATGAACACTGAAGCTTTCTTT
>TRBV6-1|-|12|TRBJ2-7|-
CASRGGAAEQYF
TGTGCCAGCAGGGGGGGGGCAGCCGAGCAGTACTTC
>TRBV6-1|TRBD1|16|TRBJ2-3|-
CASSARGQGGRDTQYF
TGTGCCAGCAGTGCCCGGGGACAGGGAGGTAGGGATACGCAGTATTTT
>TRBV11-1|-|15|TRBJ1-3|once
CASSLAPISGNTIYF
TGTGCCAGCAGCCTCGCACCGATCTCTGGAAACACCATATATTTT
>TRBV9|-|16|TRBJ1-1|-
CASSVGHSGGNTEAFF
TGTGCCAGCAGCGTAGGACACAGCGGTGGAAACACTGAAGCTTTCTTT
>TRBV28|-|12|TRBJ2-7|-
CASTSGLYEQYF
TGTGCCAGCACCTCGGGTCTCTACGAGCAGTACTTC
>TRBV6-6|TRBD1|13|TRBJ2-3|-
CASRPGQGRGEYF
TGTGCCAGCAGACCGGGACAGGGTAGAGGGGAGTATTTT
>TRBV28|-|11|TRBJ2-7|-
CASSFTLEQYF
TGTGCCAGCAGCTTCACCCTCGAGCAGTACTTC
>TRBV9|TRBD1|14|TRBJ2-1|-
CATTPGTASNEQFF
TGTGCCACCACCCCCGGGACAGCGAGCAATGAGCAGTTCTTC
>TRBV7-3|-|15|TRBJ2-1|-
CASSLVPGLYNEQFF
TGTGCCAGCAGCTTAGTGCCGGGACTTTACAATGAGCAGTTCTTC
>TRBV7-9|TRBD1|13|TRBJ2-7|-
CASSPGTGDEQYF
TGTGCCAGCAGCCCAGGGACAGGGGACGAGCAGTACTTC
>TRBV15|TRBD1|16|TRBJ2-5|-
CATSRGAGQGVETQYF
TGTGCCACCAGCAGAGGGGCGGGACAGGGAGTAGAGACCCAGTACTTC
>TRBV5-1|-|16|TRBJ2-7|few
CASSRTRGGLAYEQYF
TGCGCCAGCAGCCGAACCCGGGGAGGATTGGCCTACGAGCAGTACTTC
>TRBV29-1|TRBD1|14|TRBJ1-4|-
CSAQLTGVNEKLFF
TGCAGCGCCCAACTGACAGGGGTAAATGAAAAACTGTTTTTT
>TRBV7-3|TRBD2|15|TRBJ2-3|-
CASSSRNGRTDTQYF
TGTGCCAGCAGCTCACGAAACGGGAGGACAGATACGCAGTATTTT
>TRBV18|-|14|TRBJ1-3|few
CASSPQGTGNTIYF
TGTGCCAGCTCACCTCAGGGCACCGGAAACACCATATATTTT
>TRBV18|TRBD1|14|TRBJ1-5|few
CASSGTGSNQPQHF
TGTGCCAGCTCCGGGACAGGGAGCAATCAGCCCCAGCATTTT
>TRBV7-9|-|18|TRBJ2-7|-
CASSLAKTRGVSSYEQYF
TGTGCCAGCAGCTTAGCTAAAACCAGGGGGGTTAGCTCCTACGAGCAGTACTTC
>TRBV7-6|-|13|TRBJ2-3|-
CASSSSATDTQYF
TGTGCCAGCAGCTCCTCGGCCACAGATACGCAGTATTTT
>TRBV28|-|15|TRBJ1-1|once
CASRSTGPGGAEAFF
TGTGCCAGCAGGTCCACAGGGCCCGGGGGGGCTGAAGCTTTCTTT
>TRBV5-1|TRBD1|16|TRBJ2-4|-
CASSLGWGQAKNIQYF
TGCGCCAGCAGCTTGGGTTGGGGACAGGCCAAAAACATTCAGTACTTC
>TRBV7-9|TRBD1|14|TRBJ2-7|-
CASSLGQGAYEQYF
TGTGCCAGCAGCTTAGGACAGGGGGCGTACGAGCAGTACTTC
>TRBV19|TRBD1|15|TRBJ2-1|-
CASSWDRGTYNEQFF
TGTGCCAGTAGCTGGGACAGGGGAACCTACAATGAGCAGTTCTTC
>TRBV10-1|-|14|TRBJ2-2|once
CASSDNSHTGELFF
TGCGCCAGCAGTGATAATAGTCACACCGGGGAGCTGTTTTTT
>TRBV6-6|-|14|TRBJ1-1|once
CASSLEQTGTEAFF
TGTGCCAGCTCGCTGGAGCAGACGGGCACTGAAGCTTTCTTT
>TRBV19|TRBD1|18|TRBJ2-6|-
CASSTSAQGAGGANVLTF
TGTGCCAGTAGTACCTCCGCACAGGGGGCGGGTGGGGCCAACGTCCTGACTTTC
>TRBV27|-|17|TRBJ2-4|few
CASSLGPRRGAKNIQYF
TGTGCCAGCAGTTTGGGTCCCCGGCGGGGAGCCAAAAACATTCAGTACTTC
>TRBV9|-|13|TRBJ2-2|-
CASSVYGTGELFF
TGTGCCAGCAGCGTATATGGCACCGGGGAGCTGTTTTTT
>TRBV18|-|13|TRBJ1-4|once
CASSTDINEKLFF
TGTGCCAGCTCAACTGATATTAATGAAAAACTGTTTTTT
>TRBV6-1|-|15|TRBJ2-2|-
CASSSLGANTGELFF
TGTGCCAGCAGTAGTCTCGGGGCGAACACCGGGGAGCTGTTTTTT
>TRBV5-6|-|12|TRBJ2-7|-
CASSFLGYEQYF
TGTGCCAGCAGCTTTCTGGGATACGAGCAGTACTTC
>TRBV19|-|12|TRBJ1-5|few
CASSTLNQPQHF
TGTGCCAGTAGTACCCTTAATCAGCCCCAGCATTTT
>TRBV10-3|TRBD2|15|TRBJ2-1|-
CAIRGLAGDTSEQFF
TGTGCCATCAGGGGACTAGCGGGAGATACATCGGAGCAGTTCTTC
>TRBV6-4|TRBD2|14|TRBJ2-3|-
CASSDSGGPDTQYF
TGTGCCAGCAGTGACTCGGGAGGGCCAGATACGCAGTATTTT
>TRBV5-6|-|15|TRBJ2-5|-
CASSYLQGVGETQYF
TGTGCCAGCAGCTACCTACAGGGAGTAGGAGAGACCCAGTACTTC
>TRBV5-1|-|14|TRBJ1-6|-
CASSLDRNNSPLHF
TGCGCCAGCAGCTTGGACAGGAATAATTCACCCCTCCACTTT
>TRBV6-1|-|18|TRBJ2-7|few
CASSEGGAGVRSSYEQYF
TGTGCCAGCAGTGAAGGGGGGGCAGGGGTCAGGAGCTCCTACGAGCAGTACTTC
>TRBV10-1|-|15|TRBJ2-2|-
CASSARSQGTGELFF
TGCGCCAGCAGTGCACGTAGTCAGGGAACCGGGGAGCTGTTTTTT
>TRBV7-6|TRBD1|15|TRBJ2-7|-
CASSLFGTAGNEQYF
TGTGCCAGCAGCTTATTCGGGACAGCCGGAAACGAGCAGTACTTC
>TRBV6-6|-|15|TRBJ1-4|-
CASSYRGATNEKLFF
TGTGCCAGCAGTTACCGGGGGGCAACTAATGAAAAACTGTTTTTT
>TRBV2|-|12|TRBJ2-5|-
CASSESRETQYF
TGTGCCAGCAGTGAAAGTAGGGAGACCCAGTACTTC